This is a list of T cell receptor beta chains from one sample in a study of CD8+ T cells in alopecia areata. The assay was immunoSEQ multiplex PCR, and TCRdb's table has in-frame clones only and misses some. The sample has 150,000 to 200,000 clones, roughly 60% seen once; the top ten hold just over 1%. The source material was CD4+ T cells sorted from blood, sampled at week 24, from a patient treated with tofacitinib. Receptor source: a human donor with alopecia areata. Both conserved end residues are trimmed from each CDR3. Each record gives: J gene, V gene, CDR3 protein.

TRBJ2-3	TRBV9	ASSPGPTDTQY
TRBJ2-7	TRBV29-1	SVDLSGTYEQY
TRBJ2-7	TRBV9	ASSVEPSHYEQY
TRBJ1-2	TRBV4-3	ASSQGDQGIPVYGYT
TRBJ1-2	TRBV29-1	SVEDPRNDREGSKTYYGYT
TRBJ2-1	TRBV12-5	ASGLVDEQF
TRBJ2-4	TRBV19	ASRAGTGGDIQY
TRBJ1-1	TRBV30	AWSEYTEAF
TRBJ1-6	TRBV12-5	ASVIGQTNSPLH
TRBJ1-5	TRBV5-1	ASSLGDIDQPQH
TRBJ1-4	TRBV15	ATSRDRNNEKLF
TRBJ2-3	TRBV29-1	SVEPQGTDTQY